This TCR beta chain was retrieved from a study of post-analysis software for immune sequencing data. Remarks on this clonotype: The antigen remains unidentified.

Study-level results: Roughly 5 TRBV segments occurring more often in patients than controls included TRBV5-6, TRBV5-1 and TRBV20-1. Controls showed significantly higher normalized Chao1 diversity than did multiple sclerosis patients. Under F measure analysis, samples from one preparation batch co-clustered strongly.

TCR beta libraries were prepared from cDNA with unique molecular identifiers. Once about 0.9 to 11 million T cells were used, roughly 0.5 million cDNA molecules resulted. TCRdb redid the calling of the PCR reads with MiXCR, one entry per CDR3 protein. The sample includes roughly 730,000 distinct CDR3 sequences, less than 35% of them seen just once. This CDR3 is built from 18 residues. Trimming cost V 4 bases and J 2 bases; bases outside gene matches: 16. Germline values: CDR1 LNHNV, CDR2 YYDKDF (reference sequence). Sequenced sample: blood. This clonotype originated in a girl aged 10-17 years with multiple sclerosis. V gene TRBV15 combines with J gene TRBJ2-7; TRBD2 matches 8 bases. This CDR3 reads CATSNNPGGAGVPYEQYF. The CDR3 DNA is TGTGCCACCAGCAACAACCCGGGTGGAGCGGGAGTCCCCTACGAGCAGTACTTC.